This T cell receptor beta chain was obtained from a study of early stage breast cancer tumors. About the study: About 70% of the 16 invasive tumors were ER+, PR+ and HER2-.

This clone was seen only once. Its antigen is unknown. Study-wide points: Commonly generated sequences made up most enriched TCRB sequences shared between patients.

Germline V lookup: CDR1 KGHSH, CDR2 LQKENI. J was trimmed by 1 base and V by 6 bases; bases with no gene match: 5. The CDR3 spans 16 residues. Data came from immunoSEQ multiplex PCR; TCRdb stores just in-frame clones and leaves some out. The sample lists some 35,000 clones; 70% to 85% were seen once. The source is a person between 55 and 69 years old with breast cancer. Sequences were obtained from blood. The V gene is TRBV18, the J gene TRBJ2-6, with 8 nucleotides matching TRBD1. The CDR3 DNA reads as TGTGCCAGCTCCCCGACAGGGGTGTCTGGGGCCAACGTCCTGACTTTC. Encoded protein: CASSPTGVSGANVLTF.